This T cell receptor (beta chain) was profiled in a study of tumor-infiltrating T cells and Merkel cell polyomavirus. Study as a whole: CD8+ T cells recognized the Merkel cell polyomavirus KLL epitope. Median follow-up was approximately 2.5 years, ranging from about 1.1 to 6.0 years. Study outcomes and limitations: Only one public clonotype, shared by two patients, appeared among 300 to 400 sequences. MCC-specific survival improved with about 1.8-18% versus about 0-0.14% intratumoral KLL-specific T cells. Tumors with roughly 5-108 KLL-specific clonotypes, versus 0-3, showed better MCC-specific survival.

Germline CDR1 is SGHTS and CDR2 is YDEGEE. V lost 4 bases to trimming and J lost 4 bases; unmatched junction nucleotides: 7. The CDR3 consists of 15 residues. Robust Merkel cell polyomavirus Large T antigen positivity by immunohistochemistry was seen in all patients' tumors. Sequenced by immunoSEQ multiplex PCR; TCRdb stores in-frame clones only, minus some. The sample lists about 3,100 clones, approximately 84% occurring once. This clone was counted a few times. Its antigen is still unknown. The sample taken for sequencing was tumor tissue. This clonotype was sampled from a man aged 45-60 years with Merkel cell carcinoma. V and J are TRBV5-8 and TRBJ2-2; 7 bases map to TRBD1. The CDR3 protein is CASSSRQGRTGELFF. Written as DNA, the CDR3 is TGTGCCAGCAGCAGTAGACAGGGTCGCACCGGGGAGCTGTTTTTT.